These 32 T cell receptor beta chains share one sample of origin, sequenced in a study of blood T cell repertoires in COVID-19. Clones were read by immunoSEQ multiplex PCR, and TCRdb kept only the in-frame ones, dropping some. The sample has fewer than 25,000 clones, over 85% seen once. Source material: peripheral blood. All receptors come from a human donor in a cohort sampled during active COVID-19.

This CDR3 reads CSVEVGLAGVRYEQYF. CDR3 bases: TGCAGCGTTGAGGTCGGACTAGCGGGAGTTAGGTACGAGCAGTACTTC. The rearrangement joins TRBV29-1 to TRBJ2-7; 13 bases are shared with TRBD2. Germline CDR1 reads SQVTM; CDR2 reads ANQGSEA. J gave up 4 bases and V 3 bases, and 9 bases lay outside the gene matches. The CDR3 consists of 16 residues.

V gene TRBV5-6 combines with J gene TRBJ2-5, with 7 bases that match TRBD1. Germline lookup yields CDR1 SGHDT and CDR2 YYEEEE. With 0 bases clipped from V and 11 bases from J, the junction kept 7 bases outside the gene matches. The CDR3 extends over 13 amino acids. CDR3 region: CASSLGSSGQQYF. The CDR3 DNA sequence: TGTGCCAGCAGCTTGGGTTCGTCGGGACAGCAGTACTTC.

The chain couples TRBV6-5 to TRBJ2-1; 8 nucleotides align to TRBD2. Germline assignment: CDR1 MNHEY and CDR2 SVGAGI. The CDR3 is 15 residues long. Trimming at V came to 4 bases and at J to 2 bases, leaving 4 bases not matched to a gene. The DNA for the CDR3 is TGTGCCAGCAGTTTACTAGCGGAGGCCTACAATGAGCAGTTCTTC. Its protein is CASSLLAEAYNEQFF.

V gene TRBV19 combines with J gene TRBJ1-2; TRBD1 aligns across 7 bases. There are 12 residues in the CDR3. The J segment lost 4 bases and the V segment lost 6 bases, leaving 2 bases of the junction unmatched. CDR1 LNHDA and CDR2 SQIVND come from the germline V gene (reference sequence). The CDR3 region is CASRGTAYGYTF. The CDR3 bases are TGTGCCAGTAGAGGGACAGCCTATGGCTACACCTTC.

The chain links TRBV11-2 to TRBJ2-7; D is undetermined. Germline CDR1 SGHAT, CDR2 FQNNGV. The CDR3 extends over 11 amino acids. V shed 4 bases and J shed 5 bases, with 6 bases lying between them. The CDR3 bases are TGTGCCAGCAGCTCCCCAAACGAGCAGTACTTC. It codes for CASSSPNEQYF. Drawing the rest from reference TRBV11-2 and TRBJ2-7, the complete variable domain is EAGVAQSPRYKIIEKRQSVAFWCNPISGHATLYWYQQILGQGPKLLIQFQNNGVVDDSQLPKDRFSAERLKGVDSTLKIQPAKLEDSAVYLCASSSPNEQYFGPGTRLTVT.

The chain joins TRBV7-2 to TRBJ1-1; D is possibly TRBD1 (5 bases). This CDR3 is 15 amino acids long. CDR1 is SGHTA and CDR2 is FQGNSA in the germline V gene. The germline V and J ends were trimmed by 0 bases and 1 base, with 9 bases remaining between them. The CDR3 spells CASSLAGRGNTEAFF. In nucleotides, the CDR3 is TGTGCCAGCAGCTTAGCGGGGAGGGGGAACACTGAAGCTTTCTTT.

The rearrangement links TRBV27 to TRBJ1-6; TRBD1 is a possible D gene (5 bases). The germline V and J ends were trimmed by 3 bases and 2 bases, with 8 bases remaining between them. This CDR3 spans 15 amino acids. Germline V lookup: CDR1 MNHEY, CDR2 SMNVEV (reference sequence). The CDR3 DNA reads TGTGCCAGCAGTTTTCAGGGTACCTATAATTCACCCCTCCACTTT. This sequence encodes CASSFQGTYNSPLHF.

The CDR3 protein is CASSLGRAPRGTQYF. For the CDR3, the DNA is TGTGCCAGCAGTTTAGGCAGGGCTCCAAGAGGGACCCAGTACTTC. This chain links TRBV28 with TRBJ2-5; D possibly corresponds to TRBD1 (5 bases). The V end lost 2 bases, the J end lost 7 bases, and 17 bases lay between the germline ends. The length of the CDR3 is 15 residues. From germline, CDR1 is MDHEN and CDR2 SYDVKM.

This clone occurred a few times. The chain uses TRBV9 and TRBJ1-2; D is uncertain. Trimming took 0 bases from V and 2 from J, leaving 5 bases between them. CDR3 size: 13 residues. The germline CDR1 and CDR2 sequences are SGDLS and YYNGEE. This chain's CDR3 is CASSVGRNYGYTF. The CDR3 coding sequence is TGTGCCAGCAGCGTAGGCAGGAACTATGGCTACACCTTC.

The CDR3 DNA reads as TGTGCCAGCAGTTTGGCAGGGGGCTTAAATCAGCCCCAGCATTTT. Translation: CASSLAGGLNQPQHF. The chain couples TRBV27 to TRBJ1-5; 8 bases align to TRBD1. The CDR3 extends over 15 amino acids. The trim removed 3 bases at V and 4 bases at J, leaving 5 bases unmatched. Germline V CDR1 and CDR2: MNHEY, SMNVEV (reference sequence).

The genes are TRBV28 and TRBJ1-5, with D perhaps TRBD1 (5 bases). V lost 5 bases to trimming and J lost 4 bases, with 9 bases between them. The CDR3 is made up of 13 amino acids. Looked up from germline, CDR1 is MDHEN and CDR2 is SYDVKM. CDR3 nucleotides: TGTGCCAGCAGTCCAGGGAATAATCAGCCCCAGCATTTT. Translating it yields CASSPGNNQPQHF. The full variable domain, rest sourced from reference TRBV28 and TRBJ1-5, is DVKVTQSSRYLVKRTGEKVFLECVQDMDHENMFWYRQDPGLGLRLIYFSYDVKMKEKGDIPEGYSVSREKKERFSLILESASTNQTSMYLCASSPGNNQPQHFGDGTRLSIL.

This chain uses TRBV7-3 with TRBJ2-2; 9 positions agree with TRBD1. The CDR3 consists of 15 residues. Germline CDR1 is SGHTA and CDR2 is FQGTGA. After removal of 2 bases from V and 6 bases from J, the junction contained 4 bases not matched to a gene. The CDR3 DNA follows: TGTGCCAGCAGCTTAGGGACAGGGAATCCCGGGGAGCTGTTTTTT. Amino acid sequence: CASSLGTGNPGELFF.

V gene TRBV7-9 combines with J gene TRBJ1-5; D call uncertain. CDR1 SEHNR and CDR2 FQNEAQ come from the germline V gene (reference sequence). CDR3 length: 11 amino acids. The V gene lost 5 bases and the J gene lost 3 bases, with 2 bases spanning the gap. The CDR3 spells CASSLNQPQHF. For the CDR3, the DNA is TGTGCCAGCAGCCTCAATCAGCCCCAGCATTTT.

This chain links TRBV29-1 with TRBJ2-5; TRBD2 matches 9 bases. Per germline, CDR1 SQVTM and CDR2 ANQGSEA. V trimming: 2 bases; J trimming: 2 bases; junction bases outside the gene matches: 3. This CDR3 contains 14 residues. The CDR3 region is CSVEFAGGQETQYF. The CDR3 DNA reads TGCAGCGTTGAATTTGCGGGGGGGCAAGAGACCCAGTACTTC.

V gene TRBV6-2 or TRBV6-3 combines with J gene TRBJ1-5; D unresolved. Trimming took off 6 bases at V and 5 bases at J, with 8 bases between the two ends. Germline CDR1 reads MNHEY; CDR2 reads SVGEGT. There are 12 residues in the CDR3. CDR3 amino acids: CASSPTYQPQHF. The CDR3 coding sequence is TGTGCCAGCAGCCCTACTTATCAGCCCCAGCATTTT.

The chain has TRBV4-2 and TRBJ2-1; 7 positions match TRBD2. CDR1 and CDR2 (germline): LGHNA, YNFKEQ. The CDR3 runs to 15 residues. The V and J ends lost 1 base and 4 bases, in that order; junction bases with no gene match: 4. CDR3 DNA: TGTGCCAGCAGCCAAGCTAGCGGAGCATACAATGAGCAGTTCTTC. Encoded protein: CASSQASGAYNEQFF.

The chain employs TRBV18 and TRBJ1-1; weak D call: TRBD1 (5 bases). The V end was cut by 0 bases, the J end by 4 bases, with 15 bases between. Germline CDR1 and CDR2: KGHSH and LQKENI. This CDR3 has 16 amino acids. The CDR3 nucleotides read TGTGCCAGCTCACCACCCTCGGGGGGAGAGGGCACTGAAGCTTTCTTT. It encodes CASSPPSGGEGTEAFF.

This rearrangement joins TRBV14 to TRBJ1-2, with D possibly TRBD1 on 5 matching bases. The V end was cut by 5 bases, the J end by 6 bases, with 19 bases between. This CDR3 contains 15 residues. The germline V gene encodes CDR1 SGHDN and CDR2 FVKESK. CDR3 nucleotide sequence: TGTGCCAGCAGCAGCCGGACACGGTCAAGGGATGGCTACACCTTC. It yields the protein CASSSRTRSRDGYTF.

Comments on this clone: The junction shows a germline mismatch at one end, possibly a read error. The V call is TRBV11-2, the J call TRBJ2-7; D unresolved. Germline CDR1 reads SGHAT; CDR2 reads FQNNGV. This CDR3 is built from 13 residues. Here the CDR3 reads CASSTRSSNEQYF. DNA of the CDR3: TGTGCCAGCAGCACCCGAAGCTCCAACGAGCAGTACTTC.

The rearrangement uses TRBV27 and TRBJ2-5, with D perhaps TRBD1 (5 bases). This CDR3 comprises 13 residues. The V gene lost 6 bases and the J gene lost 5 bases, with 13 bases spanning the gap. Germline lookup yields CDR1 MNHEY and CDR2 SMNVEV (reference sequence). CDR3 nucleotides: TGTGCCAGCAGGAAAACAGGAACGGAGACCCAGTACTTC. Encoded protein: CASRKTGTETQYF.

The chain combines TRBV6-6 with TRBJ1-6, with 7 positions matching TRBD1. The germline CDR1 and CDR2 sequences are MNHNY and SVGAGI (reference sequence). The CDR3 is made up of 15 amino acids. V was pared by 2 bases and J by 6 bases, with 4 bases of the junction left unmatched. CDR3 region: CASSYGTAANSPLHF. CDR3 coding DNA: TGTGCCAGCAGTTACGGGACAGCCGCTAATTCACCCCTCCACTTT.

This chain connects TRBV28 to TRBJ2-1; the match to TRBD2 covers 11 bases. CDR1 and CDR2 (germline): MDHEN, SYDVKM. The CDR3 is 16 amino acids. The J segment lost 3 bases and the V segment lost 4 bases, leaving 5 bases of the junction unmatched. CDR3 nucleotides: TGTGCCAGCAGTTCCCGACTAGCGGGGAGCTACAATGAGCAGTTCTTC. It yields the protein CASSSRLAGSYNEQFF.

The chain couples TRBV4-1 to TRBJ1-6; D might be TRBD1 (6 bases). Trimming cost V 1 base and J 10 bases, with 17 bases left between them. Germline loops: CDR1 MGHRA, CDR2 YSYEKL. This CDR3 is 16 amino acids long. CDR3 loop: CASSQGTEWGKSPLHF. The CDR3 coding sequence is TGCGCCAGCAGCCAAGGGACAGAGTGGGGGAAGTCACCCCTCCACTTT.

This sequence joins TRBV10-3 and TRBJ1-1, with TRBD1 matching 11 bases. CDR1 is ENHRY and CDR2 is SYGVKD in the germline V gene. The V gene end was trimmed by 6 bases and the J gene end by 3 bases; junction bases not matched to a gene: 9. This CDR3 is 16 amino acids long. CDR3 amino acids: CAISSGQGVLYTEAFF. CDR3 in DNA: TGTGCCATCAGCTCGGGACAGGGGGTTTTGTACACTGAAGCTTTCTTT.

CDR3 sequence: CASSQAPGRLNTEAFF. CDR3 coding DNA: TGTGCCAGCAGCCAAGCTCCAGGGCGATTGAACACTGAAGCTTTCTTT. The rearrangement links TRBV14 to TRBJ1-1; weak D call: TRBD1 (5 bases). The CDR3 totals 16 residues. V was pared by 1 base and J by 0 bases, with 12 bases between. CDR1 is SGHDN and CDR2 is FVKESK in the germline V gene. Full variable domain (outside the CDR3, taken from reference TRBV14 and TRBJ1-1): EAGVTQFPSHSVIEKGQTVTLRCDPISGHDNLYWYRRVMGKEIKFLLHFVKESKQDESGMPNNRFLAERTGGTYSTLKVQPAELEDSGVYFCASSQAPGRLNTEAFFGQGTRLTVV.

The chain couples TRBV6-5 to TRBJ1-5, with D maybe TRBD1 (5 bases). CDR1 and CDR2 (germline): MNHEY, SVGAGI. The CDR3 is 15 amino acids. The V gene lost 7 bases and the J gene lost 7 bases, with 20 bases spanning the gap. CDR3 in amino acids: CASITSSGVNQPQHF. CDR3 in DNA: TGTGCCAGCATCACATCCTCGGGGGTCAACCAGCCCCAGCATTTT.

This chain's CDR3 is CASSLVPGTGGRYNEQFF. In nucleotides, the CDR3 is TGTGCCAGCAGCTTGGTGCCTGGGACAGGGGGTCGGTACAATGAGCAGTTCTTC. The chain couples TRBV7-7 to TRBJ2-1; 11 positions match TRBD1. Trimming removed 3 bases from V and 4 bases from J; junction bases left unmatched: 11. Per germline, CDR1 SSHAT and CDR2 FNYEAQ (reference sequence). This CDR3 spans 18 amino acids.

The chain recombines TRBV5-1 with TRBJ2-7; D is unclear. The V gene's germline CDR1 is SGHRS and CDR2 YFSETQ. This CDR3 is 13 amino acids long. Trimming took 4 bases from V and 5 from J, leaving 13 bases between them. In nucleotides, the CDR3 is TGCGCCAGCAGCACCCCAGAGGCCCACGAGCAGTACTTC. It codes for CASSTPEAHEQYF.

This clone has just a few counts. The chain combines TRBV7-6 with TRBJ2-1; 9 bases are shared with TRBD1. There are 16 residues in the CDR3. V shed 5 bases and J 4 bases; nucleotides not matched to a gene: 9. Per germline, CDR1 SGHVS and CDR2 FNYEAQ. CDR3 DNA: TGTGCCAGCAGCCGAGCACAGGGGGCGAGGTACAATGAGCAGTTCTTC. It codes for CASSRAQGARYNEQFF.

In nucleotides, the CDR3 is TGTGCTAGTGGCACGTTACGGGGCACAGATACGCAGTATTTT. It is translated as CASGTLRGTDTQYF. The chain recombines TRBV12-5 with TRBJ2-3; D is uncertain. Trimming removed 6 bases from V and 1 base from J, with 11 bases in between. Germline V lookup: CDR1 LGHNT, CDR2 FRNRAP. The CDR3 loop spans 14 amino acids.

The chain carries TRBV5-1 and TRBJ2-1; 8 nucleotides match TRBD2. Germline CDR1 is SGHRS and CDR2 is YFSETQ. Trimming at V came to 3 bases and at J to 0 bases, leaving 8 bases not matched to a gene. This CDR3 spans 17 amino acids. CDR3 coding DNA: TGCGCCAGCAGCTCCGAACTAGCGGCCAACTCCTACAATGAGCAGTTCTTC. Protein: CASSSELAANSYNEQFF. The full variable domain, its missing parts supplied by reference TRBV5-1 and TRBJ2-1, is KAGVTQTPRYLIKTRGQQVTLSCSPISGHRSVSWYQQTPGQGLQFLFEYFSETQRNKGNFPGRFSGRQFSNSRSEMNVSTLELGDSALYLCASSSELAANSYNEQFFGPGTRLTVL.

The rearrangement links TRBV4-3 to TRBJ2-2; TRBD2 aligns across 7 bases. CDR1 and CDR2 from the germline V gene are LGHNA and YSLEER. The CDR3 extends over 16 amino acids. V was pared by 4 bases and J by 1 base, with 6 bases of the junction left unmatched. CDR3 DNA: TGCGCCAGCAGCCCAAAGGGACTAAAGAACACCGGGGAGCTGTTTTTT. Its translation: CASSPKGLKNTGELFF.